Each of the 21 T cell receptor beta chains below was sequenced from the same sample in a study of OX40 agonist ivuxolimab in advanced cancers. This table comes from immunoSEQ multiplex PCR, and its TCRdb copy is limited to in-frame clones, with some not included. The sample lists approximately 18,000 clones; roughly 90% were seen once. The sample was CD4+ or CD8+ T cells sorted from blood, taken in a trial of the OX40 agonist ivuxolimab. These receptors were taken from an adult with an advanced solid tumor such as melanoma, head and neck, liver or kidney cancer.

The chain recombines TRBV6-1 with TRBJ2-7; D not resolved. The CDR3 has 13 amino acids. Germline CDR1 reads MNHNS; CDR2 reads SASEGT. Trimming cost V 0 bases and J 1 base, with 4 bases left between them. This chain's CDR3 is CASSEAASYEQYF. CDR3 DNA sequence: TGTGCCAGCAGTGAAGCCGCATCCTACGAGCAGTACTTC.

This clone was counted a few times. The chain is built from TRBV12-5 and TRBJ1-6, with D hard to call. V lost 3 bases to trimming and J lost 8 bases, with 11 bases between them. The CDR3 sequence is 14 residues long. From germline, CDR1 is LGHNT and CDR2 FRNRAP. The CDR3 spells CASGFFGRDSPLHF. The DNA of the CDR3 is TGTGCTAGTGGTTTCTTCGGACGGGATTCACCCCTCCACTTT.

This clone turned up a few times. This chain joins TRBV5-1 and TRBJ1-2, with 8 bases aligning to TRBD1. This CDR3 has 13 residues. Trimming removed 0 bases from V and 6 bases from J; junction bases left unmatched: 1. CDR1 is SGHRS and CDR2 is YFSETQ in the germline V gene. DNA for the CDR3: TGCGCCAGCAGCTTGGGACAGGGGAATGGCTACACCTTC. Amino acids: CASSLGQGNGYTF.

The genes are TRBV5-8 and TRBJ1-1; no definite D call. Germline V CDR1 and CDR2: SGHTS, YDEGEE. V was cut by 2 bases and J by 1 base, with 6 bases left in between. The CDR3 sequence is 13 residues long. The CDR3 sequence is CASSFFQNTEAFF. In DNA, the CDR3 is TGTGCCAGCAGCTTCTTCCAGAACACTGAAGCTTTCTTT.

This chain uses TRBV11-3 with TRBJ2-1, with 7 bases aligning to TRBD2. Germline lookup yields CDR1 SGHNT and CDR2 YENEEA. This CDR3 region has 14 residues. The V segment lost 10 bases and the J segment 3 bases; nucleotides outside the gene matches: 9. The CDR3 DNA is TGTGCCACCTCGGGAGGAGGGAACTACAATGAGCAGTTCTTC. This encodes CATSGGGNYNEQFF.

The chain employs TRBV6-5 and TRBJ2-7, with a weak D call TRBD1 (6 bases). The germline gives CDR1 MNHEY, CDR2 SVGAGI. With 9 bases removed from V and 5 bases from J, the gap between germline ends came to 11 bases. The CDR3 covers 11 residues. CDR3 protein: CASRQVNEQYF. The CDR3 DNA is TGTGCCAGTAGACAGGTCAACGAGCAGTACTTC.

The CDR3 loop reads CASRTSGGRFDEQYF. CDR3 DNA sequence: TGCGCCAGCAGGACTAGCGGGGGGAGATTCGACGAGCAGTACTTC. This chain uses TRBV5-1 with TRBJ2-7; 13 nucleotides match TRBD2. The germline gives CDR1 SGHRS, CDR2 YFSETQ. The CDR3 runs to 15 residues. V gave up 5 bases and J gave up 5 bases; unmatched junction bases: 7. Full variable domain (remainder filled in from reference TRBV5-1 and TRBJ2-7): KAGVTQTPRYLIKTRGQQVTLSCSPISGHRSVSWYQQTPGQGLQFLFEYFSETQRNKGNFPGRFSGRQFSNSRSEMNVSTLELGDSALYLCASRTSGGRFDEQYFGPGTRLTVT.

The CDR3 DNA is TGTGCCAGCAGGGGAGTGGTAGCGCCCTACAATGAGCAGTTCTTC. This translates into CASRGVVAPYNEQFF. This chain connects TRBV2 to TRBJ2-1; D may be TRBD2 (5 bases). The germline V gene has CDR1 SNHLY and CDR2 FYNNEI. There are 15 residues in the CDR3. Between the trimmed V and J ends, which lost 6 bases and 2 bases, there was a span of 14 bases.

This clone has only one observation. The chain employs TRBV9 and TRBJ1-3; a weak D match, TRBD1 (5 bases). V lost 2 bases to trimming and J lost 4 bases, with 13 bases between them. Germline V gene lookup returns CDR1 SGDLS and CDR2 YYNGEE. The CDR3 sequence is 15 residues long. The CDR3 sequence is CASSVDGGLGNTIYF. The CDR3 DNA is TGTGCCAGCAGCGTCGACGGGGGACTCGGAAACACCATATATTTT.

Remarks on this clone: One junction end disagrees with the germline gene, perhaps due to a read error. J is TRBJ2-2 and V is TRBV7-7; 10 bases fit TRBD1. This CDR3 comprises 17 residues. Per germline, CDR1 SSHAT and CDR2 FNYEAQ (reference sequence). The CDR3 sequence: CASSPYRDRGITGELFF. The CDR3, as DNA: TGTGCTAGCAGCCCATACCGGGACAGGGGAATCACCGGGGAGCTGTTTTTT.

This clone was detected only a few times. The chain employs TRBV5-1 and TRBJ1-4, with D possibly TRBD1 on 6 matching bases. This CDR3 is 14 amino acids long. The germline V and J ends were trimmed by 0 bases and 4 bases, with 7 bases remaining between them. From germline, CDR1 is SGHRS and CDR2 YFSETQ. CDR3 sequence: CASSLGTDNEKLFF. CDR3 nucleotide sequence: TGCGCCAGCAGCTTGGGGACAGATAATGAAAAACTGTTTTTT.

The CDR3 loop reads CASSRDAALAADTQYF. The CDR3 region has the DNA TGTGCCAGCAGCCGGGACGCGGCTCTTGCCGCAGATACGCAGTATTTT. This sequence joins TRBV5-8 and TRBJ2-3; D possibly matches TRBD1 or TRBD2 (5 bases each). V lost 4 bases and J 4 bases, leaving 19 bases between the germline ends. Germline CDR1 and CDR2: SGHTS and YDEGEE. The CDR3 sequence is 16 residues long.

The table lists this clone with a few counts. V usage is TRBV7-6 and J usage is TRBJ2-1, with D possibly being TRBD2 (5 bases). Germline V gene data show CDR1 as SGHVS and CDR2 as FNYEAQ. V shed 0 bases and J shed 15 bases, with 9 bases lying between them. The CDR3 consists of 11 residues. CDR3 protein: CASSLAASLFF. In DNA form, the CDR3 reads TGTGCCAGCAGCTTAGCGGCTAGCTTGTTCTTC.

The V gene is TRBV6-1, the J gene TRBJ1-2, with 12 bases matching TRBD1. The CDR3 totals 15 residues. Germline loops: CDR1 MNHNS, CDR2 SASEGT. V trimming: 5 bases; J trimming: 6 bases; junction bases outside the gene matches: 7. In DNA form, the CDR3 reads TGTGCCAGCAGTACCCGGGACAGGGGGCAACATGGCTACACCTTC. It is translated as CASSTRDRGQHGYTF.

J is TRBJ2-2 and V is TRBV2; no reliable D call. The V end lost 6 bases, the J end lost 1 base, and 6 bases lay between the germline ends. The CDR3 totals 13 residues. Germline assignment: CDR1 SNHLY and CDR2 FYNNEI. CDR3 sequence (DNA): TGTGCCAGCAGGTACGAGAACACCGGGGAGCTGTTTTTT. Its protein is CASRYENTGELFF.

The V and J genes are TRBV7-2 and TRBJ2-2, with 11 nucleotides matching TRBD1. This CDR3 comprises 16 residues. With 5 bases clipped from V and 4 bases from J, the junction kept 6 bases outside the gene matches. CDR1 and CDR2 (germline): SGHTA, FQGNSA. CDR3 loop: CASSADRGLGTGELFF. CDR3 sequence (DNA): TGTGCCAGCAGCGCGGACAGGGGGCTTGGCACCGGGGAGCTGTTTTTT.

The chain recombines TRBV2 with TRBJ1-2; D call uncertain. The CDR3 is made up of 14 amino acids. The germline V gene has CDR1 SNHLY and CDR2 FYNNEI. Trimming stripped 8 bases from V and 4 bases from J, with 17 bases between. CDR3 coding DNA: TGTGCCAGCTTAAGGAGTCCCCAAAGCTATGGCTACACCTTC. Its protein product is CASLRSPQSYGYTF.

The chain uses TRBV5-1 and TRBJ2-5, with D possibly being TRBD1 (6 bases). V lost 5 bases, J lost 5 bases, and 13 bases lay in between. Germline CDR1 SGHRS, CDR2 YFSETQ. CDR3 size: 13 residues. In nucleotides, the CDR3 is TGCGCCAGCAGAGAGCAGGGGATGGAGACCCAGTACTTC. It yields the protein CASREQGMETQYF.

This chain joins TRBV4-1 and TRBJ1-2, with a weak D call TRBD1 (5 bases). Per the germline V gene, CDR1 is MGHRA and CDR2 is YSYEKL. The CDR3 covers 15 residues. V lost 2 bases and J 5 bases, leaving 15 bases between the germline ends. The CDR3 sequence is CASSQPSGQTYGYTF. DNA of the CDR3: TGCGCCAGCAGCCAACCCTCGGGGCAAACGTATGGCTACACCTTC.

This clone was seen just once. The V gene is TRBV25-1, the J gene TRBJ2-2, with 9 bases matching TRBD1. Germline trimming cut 8 bases from V and 4 bases from J; bases unmatched to any gene: 5. Germline CDR1 and CDR2: MGHDK and SYGVNS. The CDR3 has 14 amino acids. CDR3 sequence: CASRQGDGTGELFF. The CDR3 bases are TGTGCCAGCCGACAGGGGGACGGCACCGGGGAGCTGTTTTTT.

V and J are TRBV4-2 and TRBJ2-3, with 10 bases matching TRBD1. V trimming: 5 bases; J trimming: 6 bases; junction bases outside the gene matches: 11. The CDR3 consists of 16 residues. CDR1 and CDR2 (germline): LGHNA, YNFKEQ. The CDR3 is CASSSRGTGDPDTQYF. The CDR3 region has the DNA TGTGCCAGCAGCTCGCGCGGGACAGGGGATCCCGATACGCAGTATTTT.